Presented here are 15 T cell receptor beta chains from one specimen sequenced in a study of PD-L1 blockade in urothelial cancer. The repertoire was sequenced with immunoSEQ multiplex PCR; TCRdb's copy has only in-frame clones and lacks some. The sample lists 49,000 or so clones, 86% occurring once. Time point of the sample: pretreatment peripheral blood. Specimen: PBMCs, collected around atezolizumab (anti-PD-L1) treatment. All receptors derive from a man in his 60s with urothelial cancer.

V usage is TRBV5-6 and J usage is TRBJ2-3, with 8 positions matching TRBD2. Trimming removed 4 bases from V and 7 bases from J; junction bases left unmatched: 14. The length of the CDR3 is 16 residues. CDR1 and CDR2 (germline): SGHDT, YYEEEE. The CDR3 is CASSPSPAGAGNTQYF. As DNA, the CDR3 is TGTGCCAGCAGCCCCTCCCCAGCGGGGGCCGGGAATACGCAGTATTTT.

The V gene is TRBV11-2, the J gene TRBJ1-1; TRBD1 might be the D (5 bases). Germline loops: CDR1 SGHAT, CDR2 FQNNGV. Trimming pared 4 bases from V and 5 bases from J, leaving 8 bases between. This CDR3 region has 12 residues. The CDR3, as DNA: TGTGCCAGCAGCTCCGGGGGGACTGAAGCTTTCTTT. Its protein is CASSSGGTEAFF.

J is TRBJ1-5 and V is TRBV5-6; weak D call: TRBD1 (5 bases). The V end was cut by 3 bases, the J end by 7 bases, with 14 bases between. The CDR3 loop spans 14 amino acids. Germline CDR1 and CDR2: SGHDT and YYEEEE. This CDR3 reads CASSSGMGGQPQHF. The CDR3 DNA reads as TGTGCCAGCAGCTCTGGGATGGGGGGACAGCCCCAGCATTTT.

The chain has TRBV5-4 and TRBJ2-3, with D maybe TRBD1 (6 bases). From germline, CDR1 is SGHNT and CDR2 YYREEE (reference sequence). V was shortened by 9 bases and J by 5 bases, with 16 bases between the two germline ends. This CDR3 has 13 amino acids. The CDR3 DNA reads TGTGCCACCAAAGGGGGAGCAGGAGATACGCAGTATTTT. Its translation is CATKGGAGDTQYF.

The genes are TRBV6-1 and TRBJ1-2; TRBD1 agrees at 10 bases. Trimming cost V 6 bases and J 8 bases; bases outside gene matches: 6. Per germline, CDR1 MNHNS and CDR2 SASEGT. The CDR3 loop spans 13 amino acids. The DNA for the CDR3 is TGTGCCAGCAGATTCGGACAGGGGGAGGGCTACACCTTC. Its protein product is CASRFGQGEGYTF.

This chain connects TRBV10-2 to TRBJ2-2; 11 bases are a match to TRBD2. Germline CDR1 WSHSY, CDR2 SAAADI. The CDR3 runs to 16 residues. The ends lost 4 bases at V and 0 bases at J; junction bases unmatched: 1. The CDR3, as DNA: TGCGCCAGCAGTGGGACTAGCGGGCCGAACACCGGGGAGCTGTTTTTT. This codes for CASSGTSGPNTGELFF.

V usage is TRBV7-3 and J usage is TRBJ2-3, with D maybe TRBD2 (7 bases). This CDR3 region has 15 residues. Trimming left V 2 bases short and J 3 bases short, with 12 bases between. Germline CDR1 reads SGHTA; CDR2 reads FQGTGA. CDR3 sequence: CASSLGGAVTDTQYF. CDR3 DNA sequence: TGTGCCAGCAGCTTAGGGGGGGCGGTGACAGATACGCAGTATTTT.

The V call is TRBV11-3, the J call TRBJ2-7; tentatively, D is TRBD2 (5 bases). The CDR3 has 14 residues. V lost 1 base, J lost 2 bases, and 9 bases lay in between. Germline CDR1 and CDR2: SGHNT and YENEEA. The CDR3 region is CASSLGPGTYEQYF. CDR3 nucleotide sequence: TGTGCCAGCAGCTTAGGGCCGGGGACCTACGAGCAGTACTTC.

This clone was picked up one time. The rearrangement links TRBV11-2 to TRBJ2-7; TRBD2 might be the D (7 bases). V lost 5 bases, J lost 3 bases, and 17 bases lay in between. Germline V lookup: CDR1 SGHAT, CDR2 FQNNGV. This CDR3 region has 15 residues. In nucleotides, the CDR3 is TGTGCCAGCAGCCAGGGGTCGGCGGGAGACTACGAGCAGTACTTC. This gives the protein CASSQGSAGDYEQYF. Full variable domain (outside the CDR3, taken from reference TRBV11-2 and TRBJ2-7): EAGVAQSPRYKIIEKRQSVAFWCNPISGHATLYWYQQILGQGPKLLIQFQNNGVVDDSQLPKDRFSAERLKGVDSTLKIQPAKLEDSAVYLCASSQGSAGDYEQYFGPGTRLTVT.

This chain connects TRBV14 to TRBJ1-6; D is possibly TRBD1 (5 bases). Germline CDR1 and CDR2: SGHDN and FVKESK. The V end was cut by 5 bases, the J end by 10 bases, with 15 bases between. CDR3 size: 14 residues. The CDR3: CASSGPGVVSPLHF. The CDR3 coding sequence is TGTGCCAGCAGCGGGCCGGGGGTCGTCTCACCCCTCCACTTT.

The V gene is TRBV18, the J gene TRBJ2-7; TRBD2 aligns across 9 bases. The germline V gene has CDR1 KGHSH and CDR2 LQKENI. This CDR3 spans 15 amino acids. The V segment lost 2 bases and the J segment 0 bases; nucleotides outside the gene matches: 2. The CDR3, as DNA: TGTGCCAGCTCACCAGAGACTAGCGGCTCCTACGAGCAGTACTTC. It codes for CASSPETSGSYEQYF.

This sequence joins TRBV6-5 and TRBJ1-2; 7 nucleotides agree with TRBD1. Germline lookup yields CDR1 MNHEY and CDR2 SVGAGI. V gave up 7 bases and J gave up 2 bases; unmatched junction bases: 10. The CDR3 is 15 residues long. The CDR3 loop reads CASTKSGQTNYGYTF. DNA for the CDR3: TGTGCCAGCACTAAATCGGGACAGACCAACTATGGCTACACCTTC.

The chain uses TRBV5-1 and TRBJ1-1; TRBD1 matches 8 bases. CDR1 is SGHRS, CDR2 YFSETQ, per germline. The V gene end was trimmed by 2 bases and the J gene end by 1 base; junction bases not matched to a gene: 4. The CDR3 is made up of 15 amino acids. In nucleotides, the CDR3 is TGCGCCAGCAGCTTAGGACAGGGTTGGAACACTGAAGCTTTCTTT. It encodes CASSLGQGWNTEAFF.

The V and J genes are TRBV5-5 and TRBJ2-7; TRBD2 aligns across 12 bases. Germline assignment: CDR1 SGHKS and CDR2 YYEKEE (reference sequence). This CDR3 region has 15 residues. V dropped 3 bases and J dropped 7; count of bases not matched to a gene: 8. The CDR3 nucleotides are TGTGCCAGCAGCTCCCGACTAGCGGGAGTAATTGAGCAGTACTTC. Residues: CASSSRLAGVIEQYF. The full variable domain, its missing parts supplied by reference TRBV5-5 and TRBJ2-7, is DAGVTQSPTHLIKTRGQQVTLRCSPISGHKSVSWYQQVLGQGPQFIFQYYEKEERGRGNFPDRFSARQFPNYSSELNVNALLLGDSALYLCASSSRLAGVIEQYFGPGTRLTVT.

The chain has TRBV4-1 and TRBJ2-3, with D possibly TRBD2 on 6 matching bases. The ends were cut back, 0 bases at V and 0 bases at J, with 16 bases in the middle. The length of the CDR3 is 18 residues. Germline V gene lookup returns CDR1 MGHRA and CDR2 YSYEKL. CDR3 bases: TGCGCCAGCAGCCAAGATGCCACCCTAGCGCCTAGCACAGATACGCAGTATTTT. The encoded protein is CASSQDATLAPSTDTQYF.